This entry describes one TCR beta chain. Its cognate antigen is unknown. Using quantitative 5'-RACE with molecular barcodes, the authors made TCR beta libraries. TCRdb analysed the 5' RACE reads with MiXCR anew, one entry per CDR3 protein. The sample includes about 540,000 distinct CDR3 sequences, more than 9.5% of them seen just once. The sample comes from a study of CD8 T cells in ankylosing spondylitis. The study's findings and limits: Peripheral blood held disease-linked clones only at relatively low frequency, and these were CD8+. Apparently characteristic of ankylosing spondylitis blood was a TCR beta motif (about 8 highly homologous variants). In reactive arthritis synovial fluid and blood, some motif variants had been reported before. Reportedly, disease-linked clones are significantly enriched in ankylosing spondylitis patients' matched synovial fluid.

Germline CDR1 reads SGHDT; CDR2 reads YYEEEE. The CDR3 runs to 15 residues. J gave up 5 bases and V 3 bases, and 9 bases lay outside the gene matches. The source is a male donor with ankylosing spondylitis. The chain combines TRBV5-6 with TRBJ2-3, with 7 nucleotides matching TRBD1. The sequenced sample consisted of blood, either unsorted or a sorted T cell fraction (not recorded which). DNA of the CDR3: TGTGCCAGCAGCTCACCGACAGGGATTGAAGATACGCAGTATTTT. Its protein product is CASSSPTGIEDTQYF.